One sample yielded the 15 T cell receptor beta chains listed below, sequenced in a study of type 1 regulatory T cells. Their antigens are not known. TCRdb re-derived calls from the reads in MiXCR, one entry per CDR3 protein. The sample shows 6,000 or so distinct CDR3 sequences, 25% to 30% of them seen only once. Sequenced material: cultured T cells, either the whole culture or a sorted T cell fraction (not recorded which). As to subset: Tr1-enriched cell product generated in vitro against host alloantigens. The receptors were sampled from a human donor in good health.

Within the sample, this clonotype is medium-sized. The chain combines TRBV28 with TRBJ2-2, with D possibly being TRBD1 (6 bases). The V and J ends lost 6 bases and 10 bases respectively, with 18 bases between them. The germline CDR1 and CDR2 sequences are MDHEN and SYDVKM. The CDR3 is made up of 14 amino acids. DNA of the CDR3: TGTGCCAGCAGCCAAGCAGGGGACCAGGCGGAGCTGTTTTTT. It is translated as CASSQAGDQAELFF.

The chain uses TRBV29-1 and TRBJ2-1; 9 positions agree with TRBD2. Unmatched junction bases numbered 14, after V lost 0 bases and J lost 8 bases. Germline assignment: CDR1 SQVTM and CDR2 ANQGSEA. CDR3 size: 17 residues. The CDR3 is CSVEDPWSSGSLDEQFF. The CDR3 DNA is TGCAGCGTTGAAGATCCCTGGAGTAGCGGGAGTCTGGATGAGCAGTTCTTC.

This clonotype qualifies as medium-sized. Written as DNA, the CDR3 is TGTGCCTGGACAGCGGGAGGGCCGCGTGAGCAGTTCTTC. It is translated as CAWTAGGPREQFF. The J gene is TRBJ2-1, the V gene TRBV30; 10 nucleotides agree with TRBD2. The V segment lost 4 bases and the J segment 9 bases; nucleotides outside the gene matches: 6. Germline loops: CDR1 GTSNPN, CDR2 SVGIG (reference sequence). The CDR3 is 13 residues long.

In its sample, this clonotype ranks as medium-sized. The chain couples TRBV5-1 to TRBJ1-2; weak D call: TRBD1 (6 bases). The CDR3 is made up of 13 amino acids. The germline V gene has CDR1 SGHRS and CDR2 YFSETQ. V shed 4 bases and J shed 6 bases, with 13 bases lying between them. The CDR3 DNA reads TGCGCCAGCAGCCCCCCAGGGGCGAATGGCTACACCTTC. Translating gives CASSPPGANGYTF.

The chain carries TRBV7-2 and TRBJ2-2, with TRBD2 matching 12 bases. The CDR3 has 15 amino acids. The germline CDR1 and CDR2 sequences are SGHTA and FQGNSA. V lost 4 bases, J lost 6 bases, and 3 bases stayed unmatched. The CDR3 reads CASSWTSGVAGELFF. CDR3 sequence (DNA): TGTGCCAGCAGCTGGACTAGCGGGGTTGCCGGGGAGCTGTTTTTT. Filled out from reference TRBV7-2 and TRBJ2-2, the complete variable domain reads GAGVSQSPSNKVTEKGKDVELRCDPISGHTALYWYRQSLGQGLEFLIYFQGNSAPDKSGLPSDRFSAERTGGSVSTLTIQRTQQEDSAVYLCASSWTSGVAGELFFGEGSRLTVL.

This clonotype is termed medium-sized. The rearrangement uses TRBV11-2 and TRBJ2-7, with D perhaps TRBD1 (6 bases). Germline lookup yields CDR1 SGHAT and CDR2 FQNNGV. Trimming cost V 0 bases and J 3 bases, with 9 bases left between them. CDR3 length equals 14 residues. CDR3 in DNA: TGTGCCAGCAGCTTAGAGGGGGCGAACTACGAGCAGTACTTC. Amino acids: CASSLEGANYEQYF.

This clonotype is medium-sized (0.01 to 0.1%). CDR3 nucleotide sequence: TGTGCCAGCAGTTTATACACCGGGGAGCTGTTTTTT. It is translated as CASSLYTGELFF. This chain connects TRBV2 to TRBJ2-2; D gene unclear. CDR3 length: 12 amino acids. Trimming shortened V by 5 bases and J by 3 bases, and 4 bases separated the two germline ends. Germline assignment: CDR1 SNHLY and CDR2 FYNNEI.

The table lists this clonotype with many counts. This chain connects TRBV6-6 to TRBJ1-6; D gene uncertain. Germline-derived CDR1 and CDR2 are MNHNY and SVGAGI (reference sequence). Trimming shortened V by 7 bases and J by 10 bases, and 14 bases separated the two germline ends. CDR3 length: 13 residues. The CDR3 reads CASNGQRISPLHF. CDR3 bases: TGTGCCAGCAACGGCCAGAGAATATCACCCCTCCACTTT.

The J gene is TRBJ2-2, the V gene TRBV7-3; no reliable D call. The CDR3 runs 15 residues. V was clipped by 1 base and J by 0 bases, with 6 bases between them. Germline V gene sequence: CDR1 SGHTA, CDR2 FQGTGA. The CDR3 sequence: CASSLISTNTGELFF. The DNA for the CDR3 is TGTGCCAGCAGCTTAATCAGTACGAACACCGGGGAGCTGTTTTTT.

This clonotype was picked up many times. The chain joins TRBV7-2 to TRBJ1-3; D remains ambiguous. The CDR3 extends over 17 amino acids. Looked up from germline, CDR1 is SGHTA and CDR2 is FQGNSA. Trimming removed 1 base from V and 0 bases from J, with 13 bases in between. CDR3 nucleotide sequence: TGTGCCAGCAGCTTAGGCGGACGGGTGAGCTCTGGAAACACCATATATTTT. It specifies CASSLGGRVSSGNTIYF.

This clonotype was recorded a few times. V gene TRBV5-1 combines with J gene TRBJ1-6; D unclear. CDR1 and CDR2 (germline): SGHRS, YFSETQ. V lost 0 bases and J lost 6, with 13 bases in between. The CDR3 totals 16 residues. In DNA, the CDR3 is TGCGCCAGCAGCTTGGGTACAATGGGAATTAATTCACCCCTCCACTTT. It encodes CASSLGTMGINSPLHF. The variable domain in full, completed from reference TRBV5-1 and TRBJ1-6, reads KAGVTQTPRYLIKTRGQQVTLSCSPISGHRSVSWYQQTPGQGLQFLFEYFSETQRNKGNFPGRFSGRQFSNSRSEMNVSTLELGDSALYLCASSLGTMGINSPLHFGNGTRLTVT.

This clonotype was recorded at least ten times. This chain links TRBV20-1 with TRBJ2-6; D is tentatively TRBD1 or TRBD2 (5 bases each). The CDR3 is made up of 16 amino acids. V was pared by 6 bases and J by 2 bases, with 17 bases between. Germline V gives CDR1 DFQATT, CDR2 SNEGSKA (reference sequence). Here the CDR3 reads CSAWHRGLTGANVLTF. The CDR3 DNA reads as TGCAGTGCATGGCACCGGGGCCTGACTGGGGCCAACGTCCTGACTTTC.

Concerning this clonotype itself: A far larger clone differs by one base, so this is likely a read error. The V and J genes are TRBV5-1 and TRBJ2-7; 8 nucleotides match TRBD2. Per germline, CDR1 SGHRS and CDR2 YFSETQ. This CDR3 comprises 15 residues. Losses at the gene ends were 5 bases for V and 7 bases for J; bases not matched to a gene: 14. The CDR3 DNA sequence: TGCGCCAGCAGTGTAAGCGGGAGTAATTCCAATGAGCAGTACTTC. This encodes CASSVSGSNSNEQYF.

The chain carries TRBV10-3 and TRBJ2-1; TRBD2 matches at 7 bases. Germline trimming cut 3 bases from V and 7 bases from J; bases unmatched to any gene: 9. From germline, CDR1 is ENHRY and CDR2 SYGVKD. This CDR3 comprises 15 residues. CDR3 amino acids: CAISEGASGRNEQFF. DNA for the CDR3: TGTGCCATCAGTGAAGGGGCTAGCGGTAGGAATGAGCAGTTCTTC.

This clonotype is medium-sized within its sample. This rearrangement joins TRBV20-1 to TRBJ2-3, with TRBD2 matching over 13 bases. V was pared by 6 bases and J by 10 bases, with 10 bases of the junction left unmatched. The CDR3 covers 14 residues. The germline gives CDR1 DFQATT, CDR2 SNEGSKA (reference sequence). CDR3 coding DNA: TGCAGTGCCCCGGGACTAGCGGGACCAAACCCGCAGTATTTT. It is translated as CSAPGLAGPNPQYF.